This T cell receptor (beta chain) was obtained from a study of T-cell reconstitution after alpha-beta-depleted transplantation in children. Whole-study results and caveats: TCRbeta diversity was high at day 60 in some patients (a result of surviving recipient T cells and thymic progenitors).

Trimming left V 0 bases short and J 3 bases short, with 7 bases between. The germline V gene has CDR1 LGHNA and CDR2 YSLEER. There are 14 residues in the CDR3. The sample holds many counts of this clonotype. Its antigen remains unidentified. Unique molecular identifiers were built into the TCRbeta library. TCRdb used MiXCR to reprocess the PCR reads, holding one entry per CDR3 protein. The table lists 300,000 to 350,000 distinct CDR3 sequences, around 16% of them singletons. The sample consisted of PBMCs, mostly from graft donor cells, taken 360 days after TCRalphabeta/CD19-depleted stem cell transplant. The receptor was isolated from a male patient aged 2-15 years who had a stem cell transplant for acute lymphoblastic leukemia, so the T cells may come from the graft donor. This rearrangement joins TRBV4-3 to TRBJ2-3; no firm D call. CDR3 coding DNA: TGCGCCAGCAGCCAAGATTCATTAACAGATACGCAGTATTTT. Translation: CASSQDSLTDTQYF.